One sample yielded the 9 T cell receptor beta chains listed below, sequenced in a study of circulating CD8 cells and anti-PD-1 response in melanoma. The QIAseq Immune Repertoire TCR panel built the libraries from roughly 16 ng of total RNA. TCRdb re-called the reads with MiXCR, one entry per CDR3 protein. The table has approximately 1,100 distinct CDR3 sequences, roughly 6.4% seen once. Sorting of live CD3+CD8+TCRalphabeta+ cells by PD-1 and/or TIGIT gave four subsets. Sequencing was performed on CD8+ T cells from PBMCs, taken at baseline or after one month of anti-PD-1 therapy (not recorded which). These receptors were collected from a human donor with melanoma.

This clonotype is deemed large (0.1 to 1%). The chain couples TRBV19 to TRBJ1-1; no clear D. Looked up from germline, CDR1 is LNHDA and CDR2 is SQIVND (reference sequence). Trimming cost V 7 bases and J 4 bases, with 10 bases left between them. The CDR3 has 12 amino acids. The CDR3 reads CASIWAGTEAFF. Written as DNA, the CDR3 is TGTGCCAGTATTTGGGCCGGCACTGAAGCTTTCTTT.

By its share, this clonotype is large. V is TRBV4-1 and J is TRBJ1-5; D uncertain. CDR1 and CDR2 (germline): MGHRA, YSYEKL. Trimming pared 2 bases from V and 2 bases from J, leaving 16 bases between. The CDR3 runs 17 residues. Here the CDR3 DNA reads TGCGCCAGCAGCCAACGGGAGGGCCGCCCGGGCAATCAGCCCCAGCATTTT. Its translation: CASSQREGRPGNQPQHF.

This clonotype is deemed large. The chain combines TRBV19 with TRBJ1-5, with D hard to call. Trimming removed 6 bases at V and 4 bases at J, with 16 bases between. This CDR3 has 15 amino acids. CDR1 is LNHDA and CDR2 is SQIVND in the germline V gene (reference sequence). The CDR3 loop is CASREHGNRNQPQHF. In DNA form, the CDR3 reads TGTGCCAGTAGAGAACACGGCAATCGTAATCAGCCCCAGCATTTT.

By share, this clonotype ranks as large. The chain employs TRBV24-1 and TRBJ2-1; D gene ambiguous. Germline lookup yields CDR1 KGHDR and CDR2 SFDVKD. Trimming stripped 4 bases from V and 5 bases from J, with 14 bases between. CDR3 length: 15 residues. The CDR3 DNA sequence: TGTGCCACCAGTGACACCCGGCCCCCTAACAATGAGCAGTTCTTC. Translating it yields CATSDTRPPNNEQFF.

By share, this clonotype counts as large (0.1 to 1%). The genes are TRBV20-1 and TRBJ2-7; D call uncertain. The CDR3 sequence is 14 residues long. Germline CDR1 DFQATT, CDR2 SNEGSKA (reference sequence). The V gene lost 1 base and the J gene lost 3 bases, with 13 bases spanning the gap. The CDR3 nucleotides read TGCAGTGCTAGAGTTTTGGCAGGAGACTACGAGCAGTACTTC. The encoded protein is CSARVLAGDYEQYF.

By share, this clonotype counts as medium-sized. V gene TRBV4-2 combines with J gene TRBJ2-3, with 10 positions matching TRBD2. With 5 bases clipped from V and 3 bases from J, the junction kept 5 bases outside the gene matches. The CDR3 length is 15 residues. Germline V gene sequence: CDR1 LGHNA, CDR2 YNFKEQ. CDR3: CASSVSGGATDTQYF. The CDR3 DNA sequence: TGTGCCAGCAGCGTAAGCGGGGGGGCAACAGATACGCAGTATTTT.

By share, this clonotype counts as large. The rearrangement joins TRBV19 to TRBJ2-1; possible D gene TRBD2, 5 bases. Trimming removed 3 bases at V and 7 bases at J, with 10 bases between. This CDR3 has 13 amino acids. The germline gives CDR1 LNHDA, CDR2 SQIVND (reference sequence). The CDR3 coding sequence is TGTGCCAGTAGTATGGGTCGGGGTAATGAGCAGTTCTTC. It translates to CASSMGRGNEQFF.

This chain uses TRBV12-3 or TRBV12-4 with TRBJ1-5; D might be TRBD1 (6 bases). The CDR3 runs to 13 residues. V was cut by 3 bases and J by 4 bases, with 7 bases left in between. The CDR3, as DNA: TGTGCCAGCAGTTTCCAGGGGAATCAGCCCCAGCATTTT. As protein: CASSFQGNQPQHF.

For this clonotype: A much larger clone differs by one base, so this may be a read error. The V gene is TRBV27, the J gene TRBJ1-1; D is unclear. CDR1 and CDR2 (germline): MNHEY, SMNVEV (reference sequence). The CDR3 has 12 residues. The CDR3 region is CASSSSPTETFF. Written as DNA, the CDR3 is TGTGCCAGCAGTTCTTCCCCCACTGAAACTTTCTTT.